Listed here are 31 T cell receptor beta chains from one sample, sequenced in a study of T cells in tumors after PD-1 blockade. TCRdb's copy holds only in-frame clones and misses some; the assay was immunoSEQ multiplex PCR. The sample has about 33,000 clones; approximately 78% are singletons. Sequencing used PBMCs, obtained before anti-PD-1 treatment. All receptors come from a human donor with basal cell carcinoma.

The genes are TRBV9 and TRBJ2-3, with 8 bases that match TRBD1. The trim removed 3 bases at V and 2 bases at J, leaving 5 bases unmatched. Germline V gene sequence: CDR1 SGDLS, CDR2 YYNGEE. The CDR3 covers 15 residues. CDR3 sequence reads: CASSDRDRYTDTQYF. In DNA, the CDR3 is TGTGCCAGCAGCGACCGGGACAGGTACACAGATACGCAGTATTTT.

The V and J genes are TRBV7-9 and TRBJ2-1; either TRBD1 or TRBD2 may fit D (5 bases each). Germline V CDR1 and CDR2: SEHNR, FQNEAQ (reference sequence). There are 16 residues in the CDR3. V lost 1 base to trimming and J lost 3 bases, with 13 bases between them. CDR3 sequence: CASSLGTQGDYNEQFF. CDR3 in DNA: TGTGCCAGCAGCTTAGGAACGCAGGGAGACTACAATGAGCAGTTCTTC.

This clone was seen only a few times. This chain links TRBV5-1 with TRBJ1-1; TRBD1 is a possible D gene (5 bases). The CDR3 is 14 amino acids. Looked up from germline, CDR1 is SGHRS and CDR2 is YFSETQ. V lost 2 bases to trimming and J lost 1 base, with 9 bases between them. The CDR3 DNA is TGCGCCAGCAGCTTAGAGGGGCGGAACACTGAAGCTTTCTTT. Protein: CASSLEGRNTEAFF.

The rearrangement joins TRBV4-2 to TRBJ2-3; tentative D call: TRBD2 (6 bases). V was pared by 0 bases and J by 4 bases, with 17 bases between. Germline assignment: CDR1 LGHNA and CDR2 YNFKEQ. There are 17 residues in the CDR3. The CDR3 loop is CASSQEIGSSAADTQYF. CDR3 bases: TGTGCCAGCAGCCAAGAGATAGGGTCTAGCGCGGCAGATACGCAGTATTTT.

This clone was seen only a few times. This chain connects TRBV5-6 to TRBJ2-7; a possible D gene is TRBD2 (5 bases). The CDR3 contains 14 residues. The germline gives CDR1 SGHDT, CDR2 YYEEEE. With 0 bases removed from V and 5 bases from J, the gap between germline ends came to 12 bases. The CDR3: CASSLGSEAHEQYF. CDR3 nucleotides: TGTGCCAGCAGCTTGGGTAGCGAGGCCCACGAGCAGTACTTC.

The chain employs TRBV9 and TRBJ1-1, with 8 bases fitting TRBD1. This CDR3 is 15 amino acids long. J was trimmed by 1 base and V by 0 bases; bases with no gene match: 2. Germline assignment: CDR1 SGDLS and CDR2 YYNGEE. The CDR3 DNA follows: TGTGCCAGCAGCGTAGGGGGACAGGCGAACACTGAAGCTTTCTTT. It specifies CASSVGGQANTEAFF.

The rearrangement joins TRBV21-1 to TRBJ2-3. TRBV21-1 is deemed a pseudogene. The CDR3 loop spans 15 amino acids. The CDR3 loop is CASKGAGPRRDTQYF. The CDR3 DNA reads TGTGCCAGCAAAGGGGCGGGCCCCAGGCGGGATACGCAGTATTTT.

The J gene is TRBJ2-1, the V gene TRBV4-1; D gene unclear. There are 13 residues in the CDR3. Germline CDR1 is MGHRA and CDR2 is YSYEKL. V gave up 4 bases and J gave up 6 bases, with 10 bases separating them. CDR3 loop: CASSRIFLNEQFF. CDR3 coding DNA: TGCGCCAGCAGCCGGATATTTCTCAATGAGCAGTTCTTC.

V usage is TRBV5-6 and J usage is TRBJ1-4, with a possible D match to TRBD1 (6 bases). From germline, CDR1 is SGHDT and CDR2 YYEEEE. This CDR3 is 15 amino acids long. Trimming pared 4 bases from V and 4 bases from J, leaving 14 bases between. The CDR3 loop is CASSRTGSDNEKLFF. The CDR3 nucleotides are TGTGCCAGCAGCCGAACAGGGTCAGATAATGAAAAACTGTTTTTT.

The chain carries TRBV19 and TRBJ1-3; no clear D gene. This CDR3 spans 14 amino acids. With 3 bases removed from V and 1 base from J, the gap between germline ends came to 7 bases. The V gene's germline CDR1 is LNHDA and CDR2 SQIVND (reference sequence). The CDR3 DNA follows: TGTGCCAGTAGTATTACTCAATCTGGAAACACCATATATTTT. As protein: CASSITQSGNTIYF.

The V call is TRBV10-1, the J call TRBJ1-5; a possible D gene is TRBD1 (5 bases). CDR1 is WNHNN, CDR2 SYGVQD, per germline (reference sequence). V shed 4 bases and J shed 3 bases, with 10 bases lying between them. This CDR3 spans 14 amino acids. CDR3 nucleotide sequence: TGCGCCAGCAGTGGGCGGGACCCCAATCAGCCCCAGCATTTT. Translating it yields CASSGRDPNQPQHF.

This chain links TRBV6-5 with TRBJ1-2, with 7 bases aligning to TRBD1. The CDR3 extends over 15 amino acids. Germline V gene sequence: CDR1 MNHEY, CDR2 SVGAGI. With V trimmed by 6 bases and J by 5 bases, 12 bases remained unmatched. CDR3 loop: CASRRDRHSPYGYTF. CDR3 sequence (DNA): TGTGCCAGCAGACGGGACAGACACTCACCGTATGGCTACACCTTC.

V is TRBV28 and J is TRBJ2-7; D remains unclear. This CDR3 has 11 amino acids. The V gene's germline CDR1 is MDHEN and CDR2 SYDVKM. The ends were cut back, 4 bases at V and 3 bases at J, with 4 bases in the middle. CDR3 sequence: CASSSVYEQYF. The CDR3 DNA follows: TGTGCCAGCAGTTCCGTCTACGAGCAGTACTTC.

The chain employs TRBV7-8 and TRBJ2-5, with D possibly TRBD2 on 6 matching bases. The CDR3 loop spans 16 amino acids. Germline-derived CDR1 and CDR2 are SGHVS and FQNEAQ. Deletions cut 5 bases from V and 5 bases from J, with 21 bases between. The CDR3 protein is CASSRIGVRGEETQYF. CDR3 DNA sequence: TGTGCCAGCAGCAGAATAGGGGTGCGGGGCGAGGAGACCCAGTACTTC.

The rearrangement uses TRBV7-2 and TRBJ2-2; TRBD1 agrees at 8 bases. The CDR3 has 15 residues. The germline CDR1 and CDR2 sequences are SGHTA and FQGNSA. V lost 4 bases to trimming and J lost 3 bases; unmatched junction nucleotides: 4. CDR3 nucleotides: TGTGCCAGCAGCTCGCGACAGGGGTACACCGGGGAGCTGTTTTTT. It encodes CASSSRQGYTGELFF.

The rearrangement links TRBV5-5 to TRBJ2-5; perhaps TRBD1 as D (5 bases). The CDR3 is 17 amino acids. Trimming removed 3 bases at V and 2 bases at J, with 20 bases between. Germline CDR1 reads SGHKS; CDR2 reads YYEKEE (reference sequence). The DNA of the CDR3 is TGTGCCAGCAGCTGGGGCGGTAGGGCTAGTCTTCAAGAGACCCAGTACTTC. This sequence encodes CASSWGGRASLQETQYF. Supplemented by reference TRBV5-5 and TRBJ2-5, the full variable domain reads DAGVTQSPTHLIKTRGQQVTLRCSPISGHKSVSWYQQVLGQGPQFIFQYYEKEERGRGNFPDRFSARQFPNYSSELNVNALLLGDSALYLCASSWGGRASLQETQYFGPGTRLLVL.

This chain joins TRBV20-1 and TRBJ2-1; D gene uncertain. Germline CDR1 is DFQATT and CDR2 is SNEGSKA (reference sequence). CDR3 length equals 11 residues. V was cut by 6 bases and J by 5 bases, with 8 bases left in between. The CDR3 sequence is CSAETHNEQFF. The CDR3 DNA reads as TGCAGTGCCGAAACGCACAATGAGCAGTTCTTC.

By share, this clone counts as medium-sized. The V and J genes are TRBV5-1 and TRBJ1-2, with no clear D. V gave up 0 bases and J gave up 1 base, with 4 bases separating them. The CDR3 runs to 13 residues. Germline V gene data show CDR1 as SGHRS and CDR2 as YFSETQ. The DNA of the CDR3 is TGCGCCAGCAGCTTGGATAGTAACTATGGCTACACCTTC. Amino acids: CASSLDSNYGYTF. Supplemented by reference TRBV5-1 and TRBJ1-2, the full variable domain reads KAGVTQTPRYLIKTRGQQVTLSCSPISGHRSVSWYQQTPGQGLQFLFEYFSETQRNKGNFPGRFSGRQFSNSRSEMNVSTLELGDSALYLCASSLDSNYGYTFGSGTRLTVV.

The chain has TRBV29-1 and TRBJ2-1, with TRBD1 as a possible D gene (5 bases). Germline lookup yields CDR1 SQVTM and CDR2 ANQGSEA. The CDR3 contains 15 residues. V was trimmed by 6 bases and J by 0 bases, leaving 15 bases between them. CDR3: CSVPGGASSYNEQFF. CDR3 nucleotide sequence: TGCAGCGTGCCCGGTGGGGCTAGCTCCTACAATGAGCAGTTCTTC.

CDR3 sequence (DNA): TGTGCCAGCAGTTTCACACACCAAAGACAGTCCCCGGAGGACACTGAAGCTTTCTTT. Residues: CASSFTHQRQSPEDTEAFF. This chain joins TRBV28 and TRBJ1-1; D possibly corresponds to TRBD1 (5 bases). The V gene's germline CDR1 is MDHEN and CDR2 SYDVKM. Trimming took off 3 bases at V and 3 bases at J, with 26 bases between the two ends. The CDR3 has 19 residues.

The chain employs TRBV6-5 and TRBJ2-3, with 13 bases identical to TRBD2. V dropped 2 bases and J dropped 8; count of bases not matched to a gene: 4. The length of the CDR3 is 15 residues. Germline values: CDR1 MNHEY, CDR2 SVGAGI. The CDR3 bases are TGTGCCAGCAGTTACAGGGGGACTAGCGGGATTACGCAGTATTTT. Translating gives CASSYRGTSGITQYF.

Judged by abundance, this clone is medium-sized. The chain has TRBV4-3 and TRBJ2-7, with a tentative D call TRBD1 (5 bases). Germline assignment: CDR1 LGHNA and CDR2 YSLEER. V lost 3 bases to trimming and J lost 1 base, with 13 bases between them. The CDR3 has 15 residues. The CDR3 reads CASSQVYGASYEQYF. The CDR3 nucleotides are TGCGCCAGCAGCCAGGTATATGGGGCTTCCTACGAGCAGTACTTC.

This clone was recorded a few times. The CDR3 reads CASSREPTGYSPLHF. CDR3 coding DNA: TGTGCCAGCAGCAGAGAACCGACAGGTTACTCACCCCTCCACTTT. The V and J genes are TRBV5-6 and TRBJ1-6; maybe TRBD1 (6 bases). Trimming removed 4 bases from V and 10 bases from J, with 18 bases in between. CDR1 is SGHDT and CDR2 is YYEEEE in the germline V gene. CDR3 length: 15 amino acids.

The chain employs TRBV19 and TRBJ2-4, with TRBD2 matching over 8 bases. Germline V gene sequence: CDR1 LNHDA, CDR2 SQIVND (reference sequence). The CDR3 has 17 residues. The V and J ends lost 2 bases and 0 bases, in that order; junction bases with no gene match: 6. The CDR3 DNA sequence: TGTGCCAGTAGTATAACGGGGGGGGATGTAGCCAAAAACATTCAGTACTTC. Translation: CASSITGGDVAKNIQYF.

V and J are TRBV28 and TRBJ1-2; D is unclear. Trimming left V 3 bases short and J 4 bases short, with 15 bases between. This CDR3 spans 15 amino acids. The germline V gene has CDR1 MDHEN and CDR2 SYDVKM. The CDR3: CASSLTGLPSYGYTF. The DNA for the CDR3 is TGTGCCAGCAGTTTGACCGGGTTGCCGAGCTATGGCTACACCTTC.

The CDR3 here is CASSYSPGDTYEQYF. For the CDR3, the DNA is TGTGCCAGCAGTTACTCTCCAGGGGACACCTACGAGCAGTACTTC. This chain connects TRBV6-5 to TRBJ2-7; a weak D match, TRBD1 (6 bases). This CDR3 has 15 residues. Per germline, CDR1 MNHEY and CDR2 SVGAGI. Trimming took 0 bases from V and 2 from J, leaving 11 bases between them.

The rearrangement joins TRBV4-1 to TRBJ2-1; TRBD2 agrees at 9 bases. The V gene's germline CDR1 is MGHRA and CDR2 YSYEKL. V was clipped by 3 bases and J by 5 bases; unmatched bases: 5. The CDR3 loop spans 15 amino acids. The CDR3 region has the DNA TGCGCCAGCAGCCATCCTAGCGGGACACACAATGAGCAGTTCTTC. Translation: CASSHPSGTHNEQFF.

This sequence joins TRBV15 and TRBJ1-1; no clear D. The CDR3 loop spans 14 amino acids. Per germline, CDR1 LNHNV and CDR2 YYDKDF (reference sequence). With 0 bases removed from V and 4 bases from J, the gap between germline ends came to 9 bases. CDR3 DNA: TGTGCCACCAGCAGAGAGGGGATGGTCACTGAAGCTTTCTTT. Translation: CATSREGMVTEAFF. Filled out from reference TRBV15 and TRBJ1-1, the complete variable domain reads DAMVIQNPRYQVTQFGKPVTLSCSQTLNHNVMYWYQQKSSQAPKLLFHYYDKDFNNEADTPDNFQSRRPNTSFCFLDIRSPGLGDTAMYLCATSREGMVTEAFFGQGTRLTVV.

The chain links TRBV5-5 to TRBJ1-6; 9 bases line up with TRBD1. The CDR3 totals 16 residues. V trimming: 5 bases; J trimming: 0 bases; junction bases outside the gene matches: 3. In germline, CDR1 is SGHKS, CDR2 YYEKEE (reference sequence). CDR3 in amino acids: CASSGQGSSYNSPLHF. The CDR3 DNA is TGTGCCAGCAGTGGACAGGGGAGCTCCTATAATTCACCCCTCCACTTT.

As DNA, the CDR3 is TGTGCCAGCAGTTACTCGGGGGGCGAGGAATCACCCCTCCACTTT. Translation gives CASSYSGGEESPLHF. This chain connects TRBV6-6 to TRBJ1-6, with D possibly TRBD1 on 6 matching bases. Looked up from germline, CDR1 is MNHNY and CDR2 is SVGAGI (reference sequence). This CDR3 spans 15 amino acids. Trimming pared 0 bases from V and 10 bases from J, leaving 13 bases between.

This clone has only one observation. The chain recombines TRBV4-1 with TRBJ2-3; TRBD2 is a possible D gene (6 bases). The CDR3 spans 15 residues. Germline values: CDR1 MGHRA, CDR2 YSYEKL. Trimming left V 2 bases short and J 1 base short, with 10 bases between. The CDR3 DNA follows: TGCGCCAGCAGCCAATCTGGGACTCGCACAGATACGCAGTATTTT. It specifies CASSQSGTRTDTQYF.